This is a list of T cell receptor beta chains from one sample in a study of blood T cell repertoires in COVID-19. TCRdb's copy holds only in-frame clones and misses some; the assay was immunoSEQ multiplex PCR. This table has some 340,000 clones, over 70% appearing once. Sequenced material: peripheral blood. Every receptor here comes from a man under 40 with active or convalescent COVID-19. CDR3s include the opening cysteine and the closing phenylalanine or tryptophan. A D gene is named only where the DNA matches it firmly. Rows may omit the clone size; those that give it use once, few, many or a size class.

d_call j_call clone_size v_call cdr3_nt cdr3_aa
TRBD1 TRBJ1-4 - TRBV7-6 TGTGCCAGCAGCAATACCGGGACAGGGGAAAAACTGTTTTTT CASSNTGTGEKLFF
- TRBJ1-2 - TRBV4-1 TGCGCCAGCAGCCAAGAGGGCCCCTGGGACTATGGCTACACCTTC CASSQEGPWDYGYTF
- TRBJ1-2 - TRBV7-2 TGTGCCAGCAGCTCCGGGTCTTATGGCTACACCTTC CASSSGSYGYTF
- TRBJ2-5 - TRBV29-1 TGCAGCGTTGATGCCGGCGGAGAGACCCAGTACTTC CSVDAGGETQYF
TRBD1 TRBJ2-3 - TRBV10-2 TGCGCCAGCACTCCGGACAGGGTCTTAGATACGCAGTATTTT CASTPDRVLDTQYF
- TRBJ2-3 once TRBV20-1 TGCAGTGCTAGTAGGGCCCCGCAGGGCGAAACGACAGATACGCAGTATTTT CSASRAPQGETTDTQYF
- TRBJ1-2 - TRBV21-1 TGTGCCAGCAGCAAAGGGGCAGGGGTGGAAAATAACTATGGCTACACCTTC CASSKGAGVENNYGYTF
- TRBJ1-1 few TRBV5-1 TGCGCCAGCAGCTCCCGCCAGGATAAAAAAGGCACTGAAGCTTTCTTT CASSSRQDKKGTEAFF
TRBD1 TRBJ2-3 - TRBV7-2 TGTGCCAGCAGCTTAGGGGACAGGGTTTACACAGATACGCAGTATTTT CASSLGDRVYTDTQYF
- TRBJ2-5 few TRBV4-3 TGCGCCAGCAGCCAAGACAGGGAAGGTTGGGAGACCCAGTACTTC CASSQDREGWETQYF
- TRBJ2-5 - TRBV24-1 TGTGCCACCAGTGTGATGGGGGGAGAGACCCAGTACTTC CATSVMGGETQYF
TRBD1 TRBJ1-2 - TRBV19 TGTGCCAGTAGTGTTCCGACAGGGGTATTAGGCTACACCTTC CASSVPTGVLGYTF
- TRBJ1-1 - TRBV29-1 TGCAGCGCCGTGCATCGGGGAAGGAACACTGAAGCTTTCTTT CSAVHRGRNTEAFF
- TRBJ1-1 - TRBV25-1 TGTGCCAGCAGGAAGGGGGAGAACACTGAAGCTTTCTTT CASRKGENTEAFF
- TRBJ1-1 - TRBV14 TGTGCCAGCAGCTCCCGGGGGAGGGCTGAAGCTTTCTTT CASSSRGRAEAFF
- TRBJ2-3 - TRBV27 TGTGCCAGCAGTTTAAGCCGGGATACGCAGTATTTT CASSLSRDTQYF
- TRBJ1-1 - TRBV9 TGTGCCAGCAGCGATAACCCTGGGCGCACTGAAGCTTTCTTT CASSDNPGRTEAFF
TRBD1 TRBJ1-6 - TRBV30 TGTGCCGGCCGGACAGGGGGAGGTTCACCCCTCCACTTT CAGRTGGGSPLHF
- TRBJ1-2 once TRBV4-1 TGCGCCAGCAGCCAAGATCCCGAAGGGGTGAGTGGCTACACCTTC CASSQDPEGVSGYTF
- TRBJ2-1 - TRBV18 TGTGCCAGCTCACCGGACTGGACGAATGCCTACAATGAGCAGTTCTTC CASSPDWTNAYNEQFF
- TRBJ2-7 - TRBV7-9 TGTGCCAGCTCTCGCTCCTACGAGCAGTACTTC CASSRSYEQYF
- TRBJ1-2 - TRBV4-1 TGCGCCAGCAGCCAAGTGACAAACCCTTATGGCTACACCTTC CASSQVTNPYGYTF
- TRBJ1-2 - TRBV19 TGTGCCAGTAGTGTCACTATCCGCTATGGCTACACCTTC CASSVTIRYGYTF
TRBD2 TRBJ2-7 - TRBV4-2 TGTGCCAGCAGCCAAGTAGCGGGAGGCGCCTACGAGCAGTACTTC CASSQVAGGAYEQYF
TRBD2 TRBJ2-1 - TRBV4-3 TGCGCCAGCAGCCGCGCGGGAGGGATCGGTAATGAGCAGTTCTTC CASSRAGGIGNEQFF
TRBD2 TRBJ2-1 - TRBV7-3 TGTGCCAGCAGCTTAGCGGCGGGAGTCACCTACAATGAGCAGTTCTTC CASSLAAGVTYNEQFF
- TRBJ2-7 - TRBV11-3 TGTGCCAGCAGCGGGGCCTGGGTGTCATCCTACGAGCAGTACTTC CASSGAWVSSYEQYF
TRBD1 TRBJ2-1 - TRBV7-2 TGTGCCAGCAGCCCGGACAGGAGAAATGAGCAGTTCTTC CASSPDRRNEQFF
- TRBJ1-4 - TRBV5-6 TGTGCCAGCAGCTTGGTGACTCAGGGTCAACTGTTTTTT CASSLVTQGQLFF
TRBD2 TRBJ2-7 - TRBV29-1 TGCAGCGTTGAAGCGGGGGGGGCCTACGAGCAGTACTTC CSVEAGGAYEQYF
TRBD2 TRBJ2-1 - TRBV2 TGTGCCAGCAGGGCTAGCGGGGAGCAGTTCTTC CASRASGEQFF
- TRBJ2-2 - TRBV7-9 TGTGCCAGCAGCTTAAGCAATCCCGGGGAGCTGTTTTTT CASSLSNPGELFF
- TRBJ2-5 - TRBV5-1 TGCGCCAGCAGCAACTTCAGGGGTGGGTTGGAGACCCAGTACTTC CASSNFRGGLETQYF
- TRBJ1-1 - TRBV5-5 TGTGCCAGCAGCTTACAGGGTTTTCAGACTGAAGCTTTCTTT CASSLQGFQTEAFF
- TRBJ1-1 - TRBV5-1 TGCGCCAGCAGTCCCTGGGGGCGCAACACTGAAGCTTTCTTT CASSPWGRNTEAFF
TRBD1 TRBJ2-1 - TRBV24-1 TGTGCCACCAGTGGCCGGGACAGGGGGCCAGGTGAGCAGTTCTTC CATSGRDRGPGEQFF
TRBD1 TRBJ2-3 - TRBV11-2 TGTGCCAGCAGCTTAGCAGACAGGGGTCGGGGCCCAGATACGCAGTATTTT CASSLADRGRGPDTQYF
TRBD2 TRBJ2-5 - TRBV11-2 TGTGCCAGCAGCTCCCTAGCGGGAGCCCAGACCCAGTACTTC CASSSLAGAQTQYF
- TRBJ2-2 - TRBV11-3 TGTGCCAGCAGCTTAGAGCGGTTCGCGAACACCGGGGAGCTGTTTTTT CASSLERFANTGELFF
- TRBJ2-1 - TRBV15 TGTGCCACCAGCAAGAGACTATCGGGACAAAATGAGCAGTTCTTC CATSKRLSGQNEQFF
- TRBJ1-1 - TRBV2 TGTGCCAGCAGTGACGGAGGCCTCATGAACACTGAAGCTTTCTTT CASSDGGLMNTEAFF
TRBD1 TRBJ1-5 few TRBV11-2 TGTGCCAGCAGCTTAGCCGGGACAGGAAACAATCAGCCCCAGCATTTT CASSLAGTGNNQPQHF
- TRBJ1-5 - TRBV28 TGTGCCAGCAGTTTATGGGTTGATGGGCAGCAGCCCCAGCATTTT CASSLWVDGQQPQHF
- TRBJ2-1 once TRBV28 TGTGCCAGCAGTTTACAGGGTAGCTCCTACAATGAGCAGTTCTTC CASSLQGSSYNEQFF
TRBD2 TRBJ2-1 - TRBV11-3 TGTGCCAGCAGCCGGCCAGGGACTAGAAGGTCCTACAATGAGCAGTTCTTC CASSRPGTRRSYNEQFF
- TRBJ1-6 few TRBV9 TGTGCCAGCAGCGTAGGTACGGGGATCTCTGGATCACCCCTCCACTTT CASSVGTGISGSPLHF
- TRBJ2-7 - TRBV6-2/TRBV6-3 TGTGCCAGCAGTTACCCAGCGGCCGAGCAGTACTTC CASSYPAAEQYF
- TRBJ1-5 - TRBV4-3 TGCGCCAGCAGCCTGAAGGGAGGTCCTTACCCCCAAATGGAGAGCAATCAGCCCCAGCATTTT CASSLKGGPYPQMESNQPQHF
- TRBJ1-6 - TRBV7-2 TGTGCCAGCAGCTTAGAAGGGGTAGGGTCACCCCTCCACTTT CASSLEGVGSPLHF
- TRBJ2-7 - TRBV5-4 TGTGCCAGCAGCCGACTGGCGAATCCTTCCTACGAGCAGTACTTC CASSRLANPSYEQYF